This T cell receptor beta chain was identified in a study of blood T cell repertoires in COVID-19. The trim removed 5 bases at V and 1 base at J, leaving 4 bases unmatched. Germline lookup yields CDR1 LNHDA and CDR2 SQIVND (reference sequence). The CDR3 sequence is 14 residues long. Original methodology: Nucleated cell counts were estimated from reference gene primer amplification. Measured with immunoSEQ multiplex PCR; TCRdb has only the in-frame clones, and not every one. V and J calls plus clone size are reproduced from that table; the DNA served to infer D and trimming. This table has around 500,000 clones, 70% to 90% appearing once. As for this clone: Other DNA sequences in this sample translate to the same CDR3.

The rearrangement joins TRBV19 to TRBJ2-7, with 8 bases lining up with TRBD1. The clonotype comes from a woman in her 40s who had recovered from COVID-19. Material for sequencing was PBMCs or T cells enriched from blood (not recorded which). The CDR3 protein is CASSLTGGSYEQYF. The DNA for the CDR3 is TGTGCCAGTAGTCTTACAGGGGGGTCCTACGAGCAGTACTTC.